The entry below describes one T cell receptor (beta chain). Its antigen is still unknown. The sample belongs to a study of T cell responses to AZD1222 COVID-19 vaccine. Findings of the study overall: Donors were chiefly white British, with a greater number of females, and clonal diversity was perhaps underestimated.

Produced via immunoSEQ multiplex PCR; TCRdb's table is partial and in-frame only. The sample lists 95,000 to 150,000 clones; approximately 92% were seen once. V lost 1 base and J lost 6, with 15 bases in between. The V gene's germline CDR1 is SGHTA and CDR2 FQGNSA. The CDR3 loop spans 15 amino acids. The V gene is TRBV7-2, the J gene TRBJ1-2, with D unclear. Sample: peripheral blood, taken on day 0 of AZD1222 vaccination. This receptor was identified in an adult in good health. CDR3 protein: CASSLESGKAHGYTF. CDR3 DNA: TGTGCCAGCAGCTTAGAGTCGGGAAAGGCCCATGGCTACACCTTC.